This T cell receptor beta chain is drawn from a study of CD8 T cells in Susac syndrome. This clonotype was detected only once. The germline V gene encodes CDR1 SGHRS and CDR2 YFSETQ. Trimming shortened V by 3 bases and J by 2 bases, and 7 bases separated the two germline ends. This CDR3 has 13 amino acids. From blood CD8+ and CD4+ T cells, TCR beta sequences were generated. The study used treatment-naive patients who had stable or active relapsing-remitting disease as multiple sclerosis controls. TEMRA cells were FACS-enriched and CD8+ and CD4+ T cells negatively isolated. An amount of RNA that ranged from 0.5 to 1 ug was reverse transcribed with random hexamers. Amplification of TCR beta CDR3 spanned 54 Vbeta and 13 Jbeta via immunoSEQ multiplex PCR. TCRdb recomputed calls from the immunoSEQ multiplex PCR reads with MiXCR, one row per CDR3 protein. The table has fewer than 200,000 distinct CDR3 sequences, roughly 96% seen once.

The TCR was taken from a human donor with multiple sclerosis. The chain joins TRBV5-1 to TRBJ2-3; D unclear. Sequencing was carried out using CD8+ T cells from PBMCs. The CDR3 reads CASSSAFTDTQYF. DNA of the CDR3: TGCGCCAGCAGCTCAGCCTTCACAGATACGCAGTATTTT.